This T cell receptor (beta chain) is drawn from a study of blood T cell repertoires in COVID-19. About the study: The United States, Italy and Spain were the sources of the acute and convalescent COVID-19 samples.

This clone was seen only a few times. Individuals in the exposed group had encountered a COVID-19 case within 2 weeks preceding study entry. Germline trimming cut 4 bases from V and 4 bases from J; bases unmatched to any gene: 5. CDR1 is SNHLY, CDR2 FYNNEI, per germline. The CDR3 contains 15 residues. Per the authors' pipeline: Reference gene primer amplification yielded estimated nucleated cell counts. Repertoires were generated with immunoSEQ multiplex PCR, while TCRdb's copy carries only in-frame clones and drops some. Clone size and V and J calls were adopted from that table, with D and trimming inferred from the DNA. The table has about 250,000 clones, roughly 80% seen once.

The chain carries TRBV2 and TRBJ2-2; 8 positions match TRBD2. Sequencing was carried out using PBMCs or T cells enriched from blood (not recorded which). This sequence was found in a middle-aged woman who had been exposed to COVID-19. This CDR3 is CASSGRGGFTGELFF. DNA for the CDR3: TGTGCCAGCAGTGGACGGGGGGGGTTCACCGGGGAGCTGTTTTTT.